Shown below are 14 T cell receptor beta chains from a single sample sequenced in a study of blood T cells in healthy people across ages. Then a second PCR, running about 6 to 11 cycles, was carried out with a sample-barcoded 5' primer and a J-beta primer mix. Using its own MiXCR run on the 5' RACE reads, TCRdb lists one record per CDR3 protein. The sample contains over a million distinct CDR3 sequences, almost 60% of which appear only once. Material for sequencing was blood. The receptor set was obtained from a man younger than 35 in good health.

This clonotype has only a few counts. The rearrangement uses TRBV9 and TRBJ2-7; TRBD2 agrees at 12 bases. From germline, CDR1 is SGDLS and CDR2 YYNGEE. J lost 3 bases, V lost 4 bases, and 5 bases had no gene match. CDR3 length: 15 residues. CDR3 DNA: TGTGCCAGCAGCCCAGCACTAGCGGGAGGCTACGAGCAGTACTTC. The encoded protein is CASSPALAGGYEQYF.

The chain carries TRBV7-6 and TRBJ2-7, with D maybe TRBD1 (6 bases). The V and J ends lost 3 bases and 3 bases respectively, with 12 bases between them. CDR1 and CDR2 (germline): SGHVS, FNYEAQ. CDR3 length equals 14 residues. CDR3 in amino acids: CASSFGTRDYEQYF. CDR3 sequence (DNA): TGTGCCAGCAGCTTCGGGACACGCGACTACGAGCAGTACTTC.

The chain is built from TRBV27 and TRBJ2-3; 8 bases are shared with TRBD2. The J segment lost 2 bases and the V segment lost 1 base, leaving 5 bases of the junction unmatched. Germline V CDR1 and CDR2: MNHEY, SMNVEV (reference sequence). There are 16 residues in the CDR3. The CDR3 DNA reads TGTGCCAGCAGTTTATACACTAGCGGATACACAGATACGCAGTATTTT. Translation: CASSLYTSGYTDTQYF.

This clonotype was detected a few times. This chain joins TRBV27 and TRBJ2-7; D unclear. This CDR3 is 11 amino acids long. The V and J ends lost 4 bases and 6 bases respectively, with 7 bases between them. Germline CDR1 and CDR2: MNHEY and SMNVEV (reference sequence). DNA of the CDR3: TGTGCCAGCAGTTCCTTCTTCGAGCAGTACTTC. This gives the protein CASSSFFEQYF.

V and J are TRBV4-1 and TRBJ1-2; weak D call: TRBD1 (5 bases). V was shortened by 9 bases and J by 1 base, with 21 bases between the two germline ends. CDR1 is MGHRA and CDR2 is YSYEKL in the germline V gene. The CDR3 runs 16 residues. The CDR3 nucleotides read TGCGCCAGTACCTCGGAGGGACGGAATTTTAACTATGGCTACACCTTC. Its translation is CASTSEGRNFNYGYTF.

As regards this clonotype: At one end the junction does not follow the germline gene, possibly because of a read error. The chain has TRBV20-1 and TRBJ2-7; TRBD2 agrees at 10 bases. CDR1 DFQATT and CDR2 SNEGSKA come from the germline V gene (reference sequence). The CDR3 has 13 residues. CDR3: CSARERGGYEQYF. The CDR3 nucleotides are TGCAGTGCTCGAGAGCGGGGGGGTTACGAGCAGTACTTC.

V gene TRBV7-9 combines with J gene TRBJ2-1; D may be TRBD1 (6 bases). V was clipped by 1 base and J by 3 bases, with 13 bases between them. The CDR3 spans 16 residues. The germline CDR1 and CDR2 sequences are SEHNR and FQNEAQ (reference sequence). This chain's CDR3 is CASSLGRGKNYNEQFF. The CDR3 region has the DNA TGTGCCAGCAGCTTAGGAAGGGGGAAGAACTACAATGAGCAGTTCTTC.

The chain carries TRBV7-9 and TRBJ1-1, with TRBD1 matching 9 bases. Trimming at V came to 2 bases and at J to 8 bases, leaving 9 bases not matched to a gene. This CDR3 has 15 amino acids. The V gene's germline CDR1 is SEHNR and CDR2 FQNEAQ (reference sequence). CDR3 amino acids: CASSLRRTGAGEAFF. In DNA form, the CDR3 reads TGTGCCAGCAGCTTAAGGCGGACAGGGGCGGGGGAAGCTTTCTTT.

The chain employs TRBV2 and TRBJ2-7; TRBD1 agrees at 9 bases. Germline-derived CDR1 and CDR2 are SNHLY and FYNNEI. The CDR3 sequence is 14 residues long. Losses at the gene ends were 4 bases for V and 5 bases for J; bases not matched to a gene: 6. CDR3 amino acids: CASSVYRGRHEQYF. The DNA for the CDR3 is TGTGCCAGCAGTGTTTACAGGGGGCGTCACGAGCAGTACTTC.

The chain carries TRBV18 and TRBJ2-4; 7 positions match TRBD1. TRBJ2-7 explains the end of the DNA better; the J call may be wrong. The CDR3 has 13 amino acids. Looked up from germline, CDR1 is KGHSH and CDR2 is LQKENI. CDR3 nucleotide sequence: TGTGCCAGCTCTTCCATCCAGGGGGTCGAGCAGTACTTC. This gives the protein CASSSIQGVEQYF.

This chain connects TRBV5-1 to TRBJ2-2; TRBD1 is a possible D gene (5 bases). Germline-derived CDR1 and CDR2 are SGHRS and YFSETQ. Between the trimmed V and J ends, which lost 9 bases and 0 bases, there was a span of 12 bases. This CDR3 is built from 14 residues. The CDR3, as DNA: TGCGCCACAACGGACACGACGAACACCGGGGAGCTGTTTTTT. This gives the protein CATTDTTNTGELFF.

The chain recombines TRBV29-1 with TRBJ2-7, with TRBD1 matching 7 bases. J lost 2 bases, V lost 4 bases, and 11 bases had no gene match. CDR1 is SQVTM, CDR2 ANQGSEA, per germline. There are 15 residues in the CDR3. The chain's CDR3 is CSVGGPAGGTYEQYF. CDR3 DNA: TGCAGCGTTGGGGGGCCGGCAGGGGGAACCTACGAGCAGTACTTC.

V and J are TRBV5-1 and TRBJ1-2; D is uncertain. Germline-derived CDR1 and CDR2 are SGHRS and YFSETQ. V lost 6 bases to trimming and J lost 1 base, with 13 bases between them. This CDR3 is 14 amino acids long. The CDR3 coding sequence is TGCGCCAGCAACGGACGGGGAGGTAACTATGGCTACACCTTC. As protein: CASNGRGGNYGYTF.

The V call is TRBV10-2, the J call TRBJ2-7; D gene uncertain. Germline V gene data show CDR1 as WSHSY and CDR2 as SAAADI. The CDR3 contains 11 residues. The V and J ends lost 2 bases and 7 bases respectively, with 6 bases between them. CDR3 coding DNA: TGCGCCAGCAGTGAGATGGTAGAGCAGTACTTC. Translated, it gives CASSEMVEQYF.